Below are 3 T cell receptor beta chains sequenced from a single sample in a study of blood T cell repertoires in COVID-19. Libraries were prepared by immunoSEQ multiplex PCR; TCRdb keeps only in-frame clonotypes and omits some of them. The table includes 300,000 to 400,000 clones, 89% detected once. Sequencing used PBMCs or T cells enriched from blood (not recorded which). The receptor set was obtained from a man aged 55 to 70 who had recovered from COVID-19.

This clone was found a few times. The gene calls are TRBV5-1 and TRBJ1-2, with 8 bases matching TRBD1. The CDR3 extends over 16 amino acids. Unmatched junction bases numbered 5, after V lost 1 base and J lost 0 bases. Germline lookup yields CDR1 SGHRS and CDR2 YFSETQ. CDR3 region: CASSLTAGQANYGYTF. In nucleotides, the CDR3 is TGCGCCAGCAGCTTGACTGCGGGACAGGCTAACTATGGCTACACCTTC. The entire variable domain, with the rest obtained from reference TRBV5-1 and TRBJ1-2, is as follows: KAGVTQTPRYLIKTRGQQVTLSCSPISGHRSVSWYQQTPGQGLQFLFEYFSETQRNKGNFPGRFSGRQFSNSRSEMNVSTLELGDSALYLCASSLTAGQANYGYTFGSGTRLTVV.

Concerning this clone itself: The junction departs from the called germline gene at one end, perhaps through a read error. The sample carries other DNA sequences with the same CDR3. The chain employs TRBV19 and TRBJ2-5; 8 bases match TRBD1. The CDR3 loop spans 14 amino acids. CDR1 and CDR2 from the germline V gene are LNHDA and SQIVND (reference sequence). The CDR3, as DNA: TGTGCTAGTAGTCCCCGACAGGGGTCTGAGACCCAGTACTTC. Protein sequence: CASSPRQGSETQYF.

The chain combines TRBV7-6 with TRBJ1-1, with a weak D call TRBD1 (6 bases). The CDR3 runs to 14 residues. The germline V and J ends were trimmed by 1 base and 8 bases, with 14 bases remaining between them. The germline V gene encodes CDR1 SGHVS and CDR2 FNYEAQ. The CDR3 here is CASSLGGNQGEAFF. CDR3 nucleotides: TGTGCCAGCAGCTTAGGTGGGAATCAGGGGGAAGCTTTCTTT. Full variable domain (missing parts from reference TRBV7-6 and TRBJ1-1): GAGVSQSPRYKVTKRGQDVALRCDPISGHVSLYWYRQALGQGPEFLTYFNYEAQQDKSGLPNDRFSAERPEGSISTLTIQRTEQRDSAMYRCASSLGGNQGEAFFGQGTRLTVV.